These 30 T cell receptor beta chains originate from one sample sequenced in a study of T cell repertoires in cytomegalovirus infection. Each CDR3 protein is one row after TCRdb ran MiXCR on the reads. The sample holds some 390,000 distinct CDR3 sequences; roughly 20% are singletons and the top ten take about 10%. Material for sequencing was PBMCs. The receptors were sampled from a human donor in good health (CMV status not recorded). Some clones in this sample may be carry-over from other donors' samples.

This clonotype has more than one count but fewer than ten. This chain joins TRBV28 and TRBJ1-1, with D perhaps TRBD1 (5 bases). The CDR3 loop spans 16 amino acids. Trimming cost V 5 bases and J 1 base, with 17 bases left between them. Germline-derived CDR1 and CDR2 are MDHEN and SYDVKM. CDR3 protein: CASSPFFRQKNTEAFF. The CDR3 coding sequence is TGTGCCAGCAGTCCCTTTTTTAGACAGAAGAACACTGAAGCTTTCTTT.

V and J are TRBV29-1 and TRBJ2-5; D not resolved. Germline CDR1 and CDR2: SQVTM and ANQGSEA. This CDR3 comprises 14 residues. Trimming left V 0 bases short and J 3 bases short, with 11 bases between. The CDR3 region has the DNA TGCAGCGTTGAAGATCGTAGGAGAAAAGAGACCCAGTACTTC. Protein sequence: CSVEDRRRKETQYF.

The rearrangement links TRBV11-2 to TRBJ2-6; D not resolved. V shed 1 base and J shed 1 base, with 8 bases lying between them. The CDR3 has 16 residues. The germline V gene encodes CDR1 SGHAT and CDR2 FQNNGV. Here the CDR3 reads CASSLGVGSGANVLTF. CDR3 nucleotides: TGTGCCAGCAGCTTAGGCGTAGGGTCTGGGGCCAACGTCCTGACTTTC. The full variable domain, in which reference TRBV11-2 and TRBJ2-6 provide the parts outside the CDR3, is EAGVAQSPRYKIIEKRQSVAFWCNPISGHATLYWYQQILGQGPKLLIQFQNNGVVDDSQLPKDRFSAERLKGVDSTLKIQPAKLEDSAVYLCASSLGVGSGANVLTFGAGSRLTVL.

J is TRBJ2-2 and V is TRBV10-2, with 14 positions matching TRBD2. The V gene end was trimmed by 6 bases and the J gene end by 5 bases; junction bases not matched to a gene: 5. The CDR3 is 16 residues long. Germline values: CDR1 WSHSY, CDR2 SAAADI. Here the CDR3 DNA reads TGCGCCAGCAGAGGACTAGCGGGAGGCCGGACCGGGGAGCTGTTTTTT. Amino acid sequence: CASRGLAGGRTGELFF.

This sequence joins TRBV10-3 and TRBJ2-1, with 10 bases fitting TRBD2. The CDR3 sequence is 12 residues long. After removal of 4 bases from V and 10 bases from J, the junction contained 1 base not matched to a gene. In germline, CDR1 is ENHRY, CDR2 SYGVKD. The CDR3 DNA sequence: TGTGCCATCAGTGGACTAGCGGGCGAGCAGTTCTTC. Translated: CAISGLAGEQFF.

This clonotype occurred many times. The V and J genes are TRBV7-2 and TRBJ1-2; D unclear. Germline V gene sequence: CDR1 SGHTA, CDR2 FQGNSA. V lost 4 bases, J lost 3 bases, and 9 bases lay in between. The CDR3 spans 13 residues. The CDR3 bases are TGTGCCAGCAGCTCCTATATTGACTATGGCTACACCTTC. Translated, it gives CASSSYIDYGYTF. Full variable domain (rest looked up from reference TRBV7-2 and TRBJ1-2): GAGVSQSPSNKVTEKGKDVELRCDPISGHTALYWYRQSLGQGLEFLIYFQGNSAPDKSGLPSDRFSAERTGGSVSTLTIQRTQQEDSAVYLCASSSYIDYGYTFGSGTRLTVV.

The sample holds a few counts of this clonotype. The rearrangement joins TRBV7-9 to TRBJ1-1; D remains unclear. The V gene's germline CDR1 is SEHNR and CDR2 FQNEAQ (reference sequence). CDR3 length: 12 amino acids. Trimming cost V 1 base and J 8 bases, with 8 bases left between them. In DNA, the CDR3 is TGTGCCAGCAGCTTAGAGGAGTTCGAAGCTTTCTTT. It codes for CASSLEEFEAFF.

This clonotype was counted at least ten times. The CDR3 reads CASTPAGVGYGYTF. For the CDR3, the DNA is TGTGCCAGCACCCCCGCGGGAGTCGGCTATGGCTACACCTTC. The chain links TRBV7-2 to TRBJ1-2; D is undetermined. CDR3 length equals 14 residues. Germline lookup yields CDR1 SGHTA and CDR2 FQGNSA. V was pared by 7 bases and J by 4 bases, with 16 bases between.

This clonotype showed up many times. V and J are TRBV6-2 or TRBV6-3 and TRBJ2-5, with D possibly matching TRBD2 (6 bases). The germline gives CDR1 MNHEY, CDR2 SVGEGT. The V and J ends lost 2 bases and 5 bases respectively, with 12 bases between them. CDR3 length: 14 amino acids. CDR3 sequence reads: CASSYGTWRETQYF. CDR3 nucleotide sequence: TGTGCCAGCAGTTACGGGACTTGGAGGGAGACCCAGTACTTC.

The chain employs TRBV6-5 and TRBJ2-7, with 9 bases identical to TRBD2. V lost 4 bases, J lost 4 bases, and 8 bases stayed unmatched. Germline values: CDR1 MNHEY, CDR2 SVGAGI. CDR3 size: 15 residues. The CDR3 DNA reads TGTGCCAGCAGTTTCGGGACTAGCTCGTCATACGAGCAGTACTTC. It translates to CASSFGTSSSYEQYF.

This clonotype was picked up a small number of times. The rearrangement links TRBV7-6 to TRBJ2-5, with 11 bases lining up with TRBD2. The junction had 5 bases not matched to a gene; V was cut back by 1 base and J by 4 bases. Germline V CDR1 and CDR2: SGHVS, FNYEAQ. The CDR3 totals 16 residues. The CDR3 bases are TGTGCCAGCAGCTTAGGTAGCGGGGGGGCCGGAGAGACCCAGTACTTC. Encoded protein: CASSLGSGGAGETQYF. Based on the CDR3 plus reference TRBV7-6 and TRBJ2-5, the full variable domain is GAGVSQSPRYKVTKRGQDVALRCDPISGHVSLYWYRQALGQGPEFLTYFNYEAQQDKSGLPNDRFSAERPEGSISTLTIQRTEQRDSAMYRCASSLGSGGAGETQYFGPGTRLLVL.

V is TRBV7-9 and J is TRBJ2-3; D could derive from TRBD1 or TRBD2 (5 bases each). Germline V CDR1 and CDR2: SEHNR, FQNEAQ (reference sequence). CDR3 size: 16 residues. Trimming removed 5 bases from V and 2 bases from J, with 17 bases in between. The CDR3 DNA reads TGTGCCAGCAGCCTGGACGGGGACCAATACACAGATACGCAGTATTTT. Translating it yields CASSLDGDQYTDTQYF.

V is TRBV5-6 and J is TRBJ1-3; D gene uncertain. This CDR3 region has 17 residues. The germline CDR1 and CDR2 sequences are SGHDT and YYEEEE. V was clipped by 0 bases and J by 0 bases, with 13 bases between them. The CDR3 bases are TGTGCCAGCAGCTTGGTCTGGGCGGAGGGCTCTGGAAACACCATATATTTT. This translates into CASSLVWAEGSGNTIYF.

The chain combines TRBV7-9 with TRBJ2-3; 14 bases line up with TRBD2. This CDR3 comprises 24 residues. CDR1 SEHNR and CDR2 FQNEAQ come from the germline V gene (reference sequence). Germline trimming cut 5 bases from V and 2 bases from J; bases unmatched to any gene: 27. For the CDR3, the DNA is TGTGCCAGCAGCCGGGCGATAGCCCAACAATCCCCGGGACTAGCGGGAGTGGACACAGATACGCAGTATTTT. It translates to CASSRAIAQQSPGLAGVDTDTQYF.

The rearrangement links TRBV28 to TRBJ1-1; a weak D match, TRBD1 (6 bases). This CDR3 is built from 11 residues. In germline, CDR1 is MDHEN, CDR2 SYDVKM. Trimming cost V 6 bases and J 12 bases, with 14 bases left between them. CDR3 nucleotides: TGTGCCAGCAGCCCCGAGGGACAAACTTTCTTT. This translates into CASSPEGQTFF.

This clonotype was detected many times. The chain couples TRBV7-2 to TRBJ2-7; D unresolved. The CDR3 totals 14 residues. The ends were cut back, 3 bases at V and 0 bases at J, with 9 bases in the middle. The germline CDR1 and CDR2 sequences are SGHTA and FQGNSA. The CDR3 DNA is TGTGCCAGCAGCTTTTCCTCCCTCTCCTACGAGCAGTACTTC. It codes for CASSFSSLSYEQYF.

This clonotype has a handful of counts. The CDR3 region has the DNA TGTGCCAGCAGTTTAGCCGAACTATGGACCCAGCATTTT. It translates to CASSLAELWTQHF. The chain employs TRBV12-3 or TRBV12-4 and TRBJ1-5; D uncertain. CDR3 length: 13 residues. The V gene lost 0 bases and the J gene lost 11 bases, with 11 bases spanning the gap.

This clonotype was observed many times. The gene calls are TRBV20-1 and TRBJ1-5; D uncertain. CDR3 size: 15 residues. Germline V gene lookup returns CDR1 DFQATT and CDR2 SNEGSKA (reference sequence). Trimming removed 3 bases from V and 3 bases from J, with 15 bases in between. CDR3 residues: CSAREGNNYNQPQHF. The CDR3 nucleotides are TGCAGTGCTAGGGAGGGAAACAATTACAATCAGCCCCAGCATTTT.

This clonotype was found a few times. V is TRBV2 and J is TRBJ2-5; D gene uncertain. The CDR3 is made up of 15 amino acids. V was trimmed by 4 bases and J by 5 bases, leaving 17 bases between them. Germline loops: CDR1 SNHLY, CDR2 FYNNEI. The DNA of the CDR3 is TGTGCCAGCAGTGCCCTTCTACAGCGTCCGGAGACCCAGTACTTC. Encoded protein: CASSALLQRPETQYF.

This clonotype was picked up many times. The chain couples TRBV4-2 to TRBJ1-1, with TRBD1 as a possible D gene (5 bases). The V end lost 3 bases, the J end lost 6 bases, and 11 bases lay between the germline ends. CDR3 length: 13 residues. Germline lookup yields CDR1 LGHNA and CDR2 YNFKEQ. CDR3 residues: CASSHDSIAEAFF. The CDR3 bases are TGTGCCAGCAGCCACGACAGTATCGCTGAAGCTTTCTTT.

This chain links TRBV7-4 with TRBJ1-1; D unresolved. There are 13 residues in the CDR3. V gave up 3 bases and J gave up 13 bases, with 18 bases separating them. Germline-derived CDR1 and CDR2 are SGHVT and SQSDAQ. In nucleotides, the CDR3 is TGTGCCAGCAGCTTTTCCGGGCCCTGGTCCGTTTTCTTT. It encodes CASSFSGPWSVFF.

This chain links TRBV15 with TRBJ1-4; 8 positions agree with TRBD1. Germline loops: CDR1 LNHNV, CDR2 YYDKDF (reference sequence). This CDR3 is 14 amino acids long. The junction had 6 bases not matched to a gene; V was cut back by 4 bases and J by 8 bases. The CDR3 sequence: CATSNRQGREKLFF. As DNA, the CDR3 is TGTGCCACCAGCAACAGACAGGGGCGGGAAAAACTGTTTTTT.

This clonotype was observed many times. This sequence joins TRBV19 and TRBJ1-2, with 7 nucleotides matching TRBD1. J was trimmed by 4 bases and V by 6 bases; bases with no gene match: 5. The CDR3 is made up of 13 amino acids. In germline, CDR1 is LNHDA, CDR2 SQIVND (reference sequence). CDR3 sequence: CASSTGDSYGYTF. As DNA, the CDR3 is TGTGCCAGTAGCACAGGGGATTCCTATGGCTACACCTTC.

The V and J genes are TRBV7-8 and TRBJ2-5; TRBD1 matches 8 bases. Germline values: CDR1 SGHVS, CDR2 FQNEAQ. The CDR3 is made up of 14 amino acids. V dropped 2 bases and J dropped 5; count of bases not matched to a gene: 4. The CDR3 region is CASSLYTGGETQYF. The CDR3 DNA sequence: TGTGCCAGCAGCTTATATACAGGGGGGGAGACCCAGTACTTC.

Ten or more counts support this clonotype. Because the CDR3 is missing its conserved closing phenylalanine or tryptophan, this is likely a read error. No DNA is shown, since the ends of the CDR3 on it are uncertain; the CDR3 is the one TCRdb lists. The CDR3 reads CASSLELAGGSV. The gene calls are TRBV7-2 and TRBJ2-1; TRBD2 is the table's D call and was not checked against the DNA. The germline V gene has CDR1 SGHTA and CDR2 FQGNSA. The CDR3 region is 12 residues in length, termini included.

The J gene is TRBJ2-1, the V gene TRBV20-1, with TRBD2 identical over 9 bases. There are 14 residues in the CDR3. Trimming took 6 bases from V and 7 from J; bases not matched to a gene: 10. Germline V CDR1 and CDR2: DFQATT, SNEGSKA (reference sequence). CDR3 coding DNA: TGCAGTGCCAGCCTGGCGGGGGGGATGAATGAGCAGTTCTTC. It is translated as CSASLAGGMNEQFF.

V gene TRBV20-1 combines with J gene TRBJ2-7, with D perhaps TRBD2 (6 bases). The CDR3 sequence is 17 residues long. Germline loops: CDR1 DFQATT, CDR2 SNEGSKA (reference sequence). Between the trimmed V and J ends, which lost 6 bases and 4 bases, there was a span of 28 bases. This CDR3 reads CSAPPIGGSTAGYEQYF. CDR3 in DNA: TGCAGTGCGCCCCCCATTGGAGGGTCTACGGCGGGTTACGAGCAGTACTTC.

CDR3 region: CASSSWEDTQYF. CDR3 nucleotide sequence: TGTGCCAGCAGTTCGTGGGAAGATACGCAGTATTTT. This chain links TRBV6-1 with TRBJ2-3; D uncertain. The CDR3 consists of 12 residues. Germline V gene data show CDR1 as MNHNS and CDR2 as SASEGT. V lost 5 bases to trimming and J lost 5 bases, with 8 bases between them.

The chain links TRBV7-9 to TRBJ2-7; TRBD2 matches at 11 bases. Germline V gene data show CDR1 as SEHNR and CDR2 as FQNEAQ (reference sequence). This CDR3 contains 17 residues. J gave up 2 bases and V 0 bases, and 6 bases lay outside the gene matches. Here the CDR3 DNA reads TGTGCCAGCAGCTTAGCCCCGGGACTAGCGGTAACCTACGAGCAGTACTTC. This codes for CASSLAPGLAVTYEQYF.

This clonotype was picked up many times. V is TRBV7-8 and J is TRBJ2-3, with D possibly being TRBD1 or TRBD2 (7 bases each). V was shortened by 5 bases and J by 7 bases, with 16 bases between the two germline ends. This CDR3 contains 14 residues. CDR1 and CDR2 (germline): SGHVS, FQNEAQ. The CDR3 bases are TGTGCCAGCAGCCCAGGGGGGGAGGGTTATACGCAGTATTTT. Protein sequence: CASSPGGEGYTQYF.